Sequencing of this T cell receptor beta chain was carried out in a study of shared clonotypes between healthy human individuals. Germline loops: CDR1 MDHEN, CDR2 SYDVKM. Losses at the gene ends were 5 bases for V and 5 bases for J; bases not matched to a gene: 9. This CDR3 has 15 residues. Sequencing was performed with immunoSEQ multiplex PCR; in TCRdb, only in-frame clones are kept and a portion is missing. The table has roughly 490,000 clones, around 79% seen once. There were only Caucasian adults among the donors, and all lived in Nashville, Tennessee. Study findings and constraints: Sampling covered blood only; tissue repertoires likely differ.

Concerning this clone itself: Its matching antigen is unknown.

The chain links TRBV28 to TRBJ2-5, with TRBD2 matching over 9 bases. Sequencing was done on a sample of PBMCs. This receptor was taken from a woman between 40 and 50 years old in good health. Some clones in this sample may be carry-over from other donors' samples. This chain's CDR3 is CASSVAGEVEETQYF. The CDR3 DNA reads as TGTGCCAGCAGTGTAGCGGGAGAAGTAGAGGAGACCCAGTACTTC.